Below, one T cell receptor beta chain is given with its context. Its matching antigen is unknown. The entry originates in a study of OX40 agonist ivuxolimab in advanced cancers. Background on the study: Eligibility rules accepted prior anti-PD-1, anti-PD-L1 or anti-CTLA-4 therapy, and over 35% had some. Whole-study findings and limits: Also present in some nonresponders was a low level of normalized T-cell clonal expansion. The study observed clonal expansion of CD4+ and CD8+ blood T cells by week 6 at 0.1 to 3.0 mg/kg. Among expanded peripheral T cells, antigen specificity went undetermined.

The protocol was immunoSEQ multiplex PCR, while the TCRdb copy is restricted to in-frame clones and leaves out a portion. Of around 41,000 clones in the sample, 88% were seen once. The CDR3 sequence is 17 residues long. This TCR derives from an adult with an advanced solid tumor such as melanoma, head and neck, liver or kidney cancer. The chain joins TRBV21-1 to TRBJ1-5; TRBD1, as called in the table, went unchecked against the DNA. TRBV21-1 is deemed a pseudogene. The sample consisted of CD4+ or CD8+ T cells sorted from blood, taken in a trial of the OX40 agonist ivuxolimab. The CDR3 spells CASSKAGNREAAQPQHF. As DNA, the CDR3 is TGTGCCAGCAGCAAAGCTGGAAACAGGGAAGCAGCGCAGCCCCAGCATTTT.